The 22 T cell receptor beta chains below were found in one sample sequenced in a study of regulatory T cells in long-lasting Graves disease. Libraries of TCR beta came from iRepertoire HTBI primers plus Arm-PCR of CDR3 regions. TCRdb re-derived calls from the multiplex PCR reads in MiXCR, one entry per CDR3 protein. The data hold hundreds of thousands of distinct CDR3 sequences, with 21% observed a single time. The time point was: persistent/refractory GD, antithyroid drugs over 5 years with positive TRAb. Researchers made the TCR library from RNA that was extracted from PBMCs. Sample: peripheral blood mononuclear cells (PBMCs), taken when the disease was refractory, from a patient treated with antithyroid drugs. The receptors originated from a female donor with Graves disease.

This clonotype was seen only a few times. V usage is TRBV7-3 and J usage is TRBJ2-4; 7 bases agree with TRBD2. Germline CDR1 is SGHTA and CDR2 is FQGTGA. The length of the CDR3 is 14 residues. The J segment lost 9 bases and the V segment lost 0 bases, leaving 5 bases of the junction unmatched. This CDR3 reads CASSLTGGDGIQYF. Here the CDR3 DNA reads TGTGCCAGCAGCTTAACGGGAGGGGATGGCATTCAGTACTTC. Based on the CDR3 plus reference TRBV7-3 and TRBJ2-4, the full variable domain is GAGVSQTPSNKVTEKGKYVELRCDPISGHTALYWYRQSLGQGPEFLIYFQGTGAADDSGLPNDRFFAVRPEGSVSTLKIQRTERGDSAVYLCASSLTGGDGIQYFGAGTRLSVL.

The chain couples TRBV10-3 to TRBJ2-3; 10 bases align to TRBD2. Germline V gene sequence: CDR1 ENHRY, CDR2 SYGVKD. Trimming at V came to 6 bases and at J to 5 bases, leaving 14 bases not matched to a gene. This CDR3 contains 17 residues. CDR3 DNA sequence: TGTGCCATCAGCGAAGGGGCAGCTAGCGGGAGAAAAGATACGCAGTATTTT. It translates to CAISEGAASGRKDTQYF.

At least ten counts were recorded for this clonotype. The chain links TRBV28 to TRBJ1-1, with a weak D call TRBD1 (5 bases). V was clipped by 7 bases and J by 4 bases, with 13 bases between them. The CDR3 covers 13 residues. CDR1 MDHEN and CDR2 SYDVKM come from the germline V gene. The CDR3 loop reads CASNQGWGTEAFF. DNA of the CDR3: TGTGCCAGCAACCAGGGCTGGGGCACTGAAGCTTTCTTT.

This clonotype was recorded many times. This sequence joins TRBV7-8 and TRBJ1-2; 9 bases match TRBD1. This CDR3 contains 16 residues. The V gene's germline CDR1 is SGHVS and CDR2 FQNEAQ. Germline trimming cut 4 bases from V and 4 bases from J; bases unmatched to any gene: 10. The CDR3 DNA reads as TGTGCCAGCAGCTGGAGTCGGGACAGGGCTGGCTATGGCTACACCTTC. It is translated as CASSWSRDRAGYGYTF.

This clonotype was observed a handful of times. V gene TRBV29-1 combines with J gene TRBJ2-5; 7 positions agree with TRBD1. Germline V gene lookup returns CDR1 SQVTM and CDR2 ANQGSEA. The length of the CDR3 is 15 residues. V shed 4 bases, J shed 2 bases, and the junction held 10 bases outside the gene matches. CDR3 sequence (DNA): TGCAGCGTTGTCCCTTTACAGGGGCCGCAAGAGACCCAGTACTTC. It codes for CSVVPLQGPQETQYF.

This clonotype was seen repeatedly, ten times or more. The J gene is TRBJ2-7, the V gene TRBV20-1; 12 positions match TRBD2. V was clipped by 3 bases and J by 0 bases; unmatched bases: 3. The germline V gene has CDR1 DFQATT and CDR2 SNEGSKA (reference sequence). CDR3 length: 15 residues. The CDR3 DNA reads TGCAGTGCTAGGAGGACTAGCGGGAACTCCTACGAGCAGTACTTC. Translated: CSARRTSGNSYEQYF.

This clonotype was seen repeatedly, ten times or more. Here the CDR3 DNA reads TGTGCCACCAGCAGAGGGAAAGGGGAGGCCTACGAGCAGTACTTC. Protein sequence: CATSRGKGEAYEQYF. The chain combines TRBV15 with TRBJ2-7; D perhaps matches TRBD2 (6 bases). The germline gives CDR1 LNHNV, CDR2 YYDKDF (reference sequence). The CDR3 sequence is 15 residues long. The V end lost 1 base, the J end lost 2 bases, and 12 bases lay between the germline ends. Looking up the rest from reference TRBV15 and TRBJ2-7 gives the full variable domain: DAMVIQNPRYQVTQFGKPVTLSCSQTLNHNVMYWYQQKSSQAPKLLFHYYDKDFNNEADTPDNFQSRRPNTSFCFLDIRSPGLGDTAMYLCATSRGKGEAYEQYFGPGTRLTVT.

This clonotype came up many times. This chain connects TRBV30 to TRBJ2-5, with 11 bases aligning to TRBD1. The CDR3 extends over 16 amino acids. Germline loops: CDR1 GTSNPN, CDR2 SVGIG (reference sequence). Trimming removed 0 bases from V and 5 bases from J; junction bases left unmatched: 8. The CDR3 nucleotides are TGTGCCTGGAGTGTTGGGACAGGGGGATTTCGGGAGACCCAGTACTTC. Amino acid sequence: CAWSVGTGGFRETQYF.

The table lists this clonotype with many counts. The chain recombines TRBV28 with TRBJ1-2; 8 bases line up with TRBD1. The CDR3 is 16 amino acids. Germline assignment: CDR1 MDHEN and CDR2 SYDVKM. V dropped 3 bases and J dropped 1; count of bases not matched to a gene: 7. CDR3 nucleotide sequence: TGTGCCAGCAGTTTCCCAGGACAGGGCCGTAACTATGGCTACACCTTC. Translation: CASSFPGQGRNYGYTF.

In the case of this clonotype: A read error may explain this, as a much larger clone is one base away. V and J are TRBV29-1 and TRBJ2-5, with 10 positions matching TRBD2. The germline V gene encodes CDR1 SQVTM and CDR2 ANQGSEA. This CDR3 comprises 16 residues. The CDR3 loop reads CGGMTSGSLSGETQYF. The CDR3 DNA sequence: TGCGGCGGCATGACTAGCGGGTCCCTGTCGGGAGAGACCCAGTACTTC.

This clonotype was observed a few times. J is TRBJ2-2 and V is TRBV6-1; 7 nucleotides align to TRBD2. Germline V gene lookup returns CDR1 MNHNS and CDR2 SASEGT. This CDR3 has 16 residues. J gave up 2 bases and V 4 bases, and 7 bases lay outside the gene matches. This chain's CDR3 is CASSAPSGTNTGELFF. CDR3 DNA: TGTGCCAGCAGTGCCCCAAGCGGGACCAACACCGGGGAGCTGTTTTTT.

V is TRBV5-4 and J is TRBJ2-2; no clear D gene. The CDR3 runs to 14 residues. Germline CDR1 and CDR2: SGHNT and YYREEE (reference sequence). Trimming removed 0 bases at V and 6 bases at J, with 9 bases between. CDR3 in amino acids: CASSLVHTAGELFF. For the CDR3, the DNA is TGTGCCAGCAGCTTGGTCCACACAGCCGGGGAGCTGTTTTTT.

This clonotype came up many times. The chain combines TRBV28 with TRBJ2-7; no clear D gene. The length of the CDR3 is 13 residues. V lost 6 bases to trimming and J lost 2 bases, with 11 bases between them. Germline assignment: CDR1 MDHEN and CDR2 SYDVKM. CDR3 sequence (DNA): TGTGCCAGCAGAGTGGCCGGGCCCTACGAGCAGTACTTC. It yields the protein CASRVAGPYEQYF.

Ten or more counts support this clonotype. This sequence joins TRBV28 and TRBJ2-7; 11 nucleotides line up with TRBD1. This CDR3 spans 14 amino acids. Losses at the gene ends were 6 bases for V and 6 bases for J; bases not matched to a gene: 7. Germline V CDR1 and CDR2: MDHEN, SYDVKM. CDR3 protein: CASSLGQGAVEQYF. As DNA, the CDR3 is TGTGCCAGCAGCTTAGGACAGGGGGCGGTCGAGCAGTACTTC. Drawing the rest from reference TRBV28 and TRBJ2-7, the complete variable domain is DVKVTQSSRYLVKRTGEKVFLECVQDMDHENMFWYRQDPGLGLRLIYFSYDVKMKEKGDIPEGYSVSREKKERFSLILESASTNQTSMYLCASSLGQGAVEQYFGPGTRLTVT.

This clonotype was seen at least ten times. The V and J genes are TRBV28 and TRBJ2-7; 7 nucleotides line up with TRBD1. Germline CDR1 MDHEN, CDR2 SYDVKM. The CDR3 contains 15 residues. V lost 4 bases, J lost 4 bases, and 10 bases stayed unmatched. The CDR3 is CASSSPGQKIYEQYF. The DNA for the CDR3 is TGTGCCAGCAGTTCCCCGGGACAGAAAATATACGAGCAGTACTTC.

This clonotype was seen only a few times. Mismatch with germline at one junction end may stem from a read error. The J gene is TRBJ1-1, the V gene TRBV7-2; TRBD1 agrees at 7 bases. The germline CDR1 and CDR2 sequences are SGHTA and FQGNSA. This CDR3 has 11 amino acids. CDR3: CASSLTGDSTF. CDR3 in DNA: TGTGCCAGCAGCTTAACAGGGGACTCCACTTTC. The whole variable domain, remainder taken from reference TRBV7-2 and TRBJ1-1, is GAGVSQSPSNKVTEKGKDVELRCDPISGHTALYWYRQSLGQGLEFLIYFQGNSAPDKSGLPSDRFSAERTGGSVSTLTIQRTQQEDSAVYLCASSLTGDSTFGQGTRLTVV.

This clonotype was counted ten times or more. V is TRBV12-3 or TRBV12-4 and J is TRBJ1-2, with unresolved D. The ends were cut back, 6 bases at V and 4 bases at J, with 18 bases in the middle. CDR3 length: 15 amino acids. The CDR3 bases are TGTGCCAGCAGCGCGTCACACAAGCGTGGCTATGGCTACACCTTC. Amino acid sequence: CASSASHKRGYGYTF.

This clonotype was found many times. The gene calls are TRBV28 and TRBJ2-5, with TRBD2 identical over 14 bases. Unmatched junction bases numbered 5, after V lost 3 bases and J lost 2 bases. CDR1 MDHEN and CDR2 SYDVKM come from the germline V gene. The CDR3 sequence is 17 residues long. CDR3 nucleotide sequence: TGTGCCAGCAGTTTCCGGGGACTAGCGGGAGCACAAGAGACCCAGTACTTC. Translated: CASSFRGLAGAQETQYF.

This clonotype appeared many times. This chain links TRBV2 with TRBJ2-5, with D unresolved. The CDR3 is 13 amino acids. V lost 4 bases and J lost 2, with 8 bases in between. Germline values: CDR1 SNHLY, CDR2 FYNNEI. The CDR3 here is CASSGLFQETQYF. Here the CDR3 DNA reads TGTGCCAGCAGTGGACTCTTTCAAGAGACCCAGTACTTC.

This clonotype was counted many times. V and J are TRBV2 and TRBJ2-1, with 10 bases fitting TRBD2. The germline gives CDR1 SNHLY, CDR2 FYNNEI. The CDR3 contains 15 residues. V dropped 7 bases and J dropped 7; count of bases not matched to a gene: 10. The CDR3 coding sequence is TGTGCCAGCACAAAAGCGGGAGGGCCGGGTAATGAGCAGTTCTTC. Amino acids: CASTKAGGPGNEQFF.

In this sample, this clonotype turned up once. This chain links TRBV5-4 with TRBJ2-2, with D perhaps matching TRBD1 or TRBD2 (6 bases each). CDR1 is SGHNT and CDR2 is YYREEE in the germline V gene (reference sequence). The CDR3 is made up of 16 amino acids. V was cut by 4 bases and J by 5 bases, with 18 bases left in between. CDR3 in amino acids: CASSLGQLGGTGELFF. The CDR3 DNA reads as TGTGCCAGCAGCCTTGGACAGTTAGGAGGGACCGGGGAGCTGTTTTTT.

This clonotype has only a few counts. A read error may account for a junction end that differs from germline. The chain employs TRBV7-2 and TRBJ2-2, with 7 positions matching TRBD2. Germline-derived CDR1 and CDR2 are SGHTA and FQGNSA. CDR3 length: 16 amino acids. CDR3 in DNA: TGTGCCAGCAGCGCAAATCCGGGACTAAGCACCGGGGAGCTGTCTTTT. Protein sequence: CASSANPGLSTGELSF.